This is a list of T cell receptor beta chains from one sample in a study of shared clonotypes between healthy human individuals. TCRdb's table, derived via immunoSEQ multiplex PCR, lists solely in-frame clones and lacks some. Among hundreds of thousands of clones, roughly 98% were seen once, and the ten largest hold 0.25% to 0.35%. Sequenced material: naive CD8+ T cells sorted from blood. These receptors were obtained from a man aged 30 to 39 in good health. The CDR3 runs from the conserved cysteine through the conserved F or W. The D gene is left open where the match is weak.

V gene	D gene	J gene	CDR3 DNA	CDR3 protein
TRBV5-5	NA	TRBJ2-7	TGTGCCAGCAGCTTTGGAGGCGAGCAGTACTTC	CASSFGGEQYF
TRBV19	TRBD1	TRBJ2-7	TGTGCCAGTAGTACCGACAGGGGGGATAACTACGAGCAGTACTTC	CASSTDRGDNYEQYF
TRBV19	NA	TRBJ1-4	TGTGCCAGTAGTATTGACCTGTGGAATGAAAAACTGTTTTTT	CASSIDLWNEKLFF
TRBV7-9	NA	TRBJ2-7	TGTGCCAGCAGCCAGCCCGGGATTTCCTACGAGCAGTACTTC	CASSQPGISYEQYF
TRBV4-1	NA	TRBJ2-7	TGCGCCAGCAGCTGGGCCTTGGCGGACGAGCAGTACTTC	CASSWALADEQYF
TRBV11-2	NA	TRBJ2-2	TGTGCCAGCAGCTCCCCAAGGGGTGCCGGGGAGCTGTTTTTT	CASSSPRGAGELFF
TRBV11-2	TRBD2	TRBJ2-5	TGTGCCAGCAGCTTGACTAGCGGGAGGACAGAGACCCAGTACTTC	CASSLTSGRTETQYF
TRBV5-6	NA	TRBJ1-1	TGTGCCAGCAGCTTGACAGTCTCCGTCACTGAAGCTTTCTTT	CASSLTVSVTEAFF
TRBV9	NA	TRBJ1-3	TGTGCCAGCAGCGTCGGGACGGAGTCTGGAAACACCATATATTTT	CASSVGTESGNTIYF
TRBV29-1	NA	TRBJ1-2	TGCAGCGTTATCGACAGTGGCTACACCTTC	CSVIDSGYTF
TRBV18	NA	TRBJ2-5	TGTGCCAGCTCACCTTGGGCCTCAACCGAGGAGACCCAGTACTTC	CASSPWASTEETQYF
TRBV6-4	TRBD1	TRBJ2-7	TGTGGAAAGATGGGGGGACAGGGGGATTACGAGCAGTACTTC	CGKMGGQGDYEQYF
TRBV19	TRBD2	TRBJ2-1	TGTGCCAAAAAGACTAGCGGGCCTACCTACAATGAGCAGTTCTTC	CAKKTSGPTYNEQFF
TRBV5-1	NA	TRBJ1-1	TGCGCCAGCAGCTTCAGGGTGGGCACTGAAGCTTTCTTT	CASSFRVGTEAFF
TRBV7-8	NA	TRBJ2-2	TGTGCCAGCAGGGTAACTTACACCGGGGAGCTGTTTTTT	CASRVTYTGELFF
TRBV27	NA	TRBJ2-2	TGTGCCAGCAGTTTATCGAGGGCCGGGGAGCTGTTTTTT	CASSLSRAGELFF